These 25 T cell receptor beta chains originate from one sample sequenced in a study of tumor-infiltrating lymphocytes in localized non-small cell lung cancer. Assay used: immunoSEQ multiplex PCR; TCRdb lists only in-frame clones, some missing. There are approximately 12,000 clones in the sample; roughly two thirds occur only once, and roughly 9.1% lies in the top ten. The sequenced material came from lung tumor tissue. The receptors originated from a human donor with non-small cell lung cancer.

The chain has TRBV21-1 and TRBJ2-2; the D call TRBD1 from the table was never checked on the DNA. TRBV21-1 is recorded as a pseudogene. This CDR3 is 20 amino acids long. In DNA, the CDR3 is TGTGCCAGCCCACAGGGTACAGGACAAACCAAACGTGTGGAAACCGGGGAGCTGTTTTTT. This codes for CASPQGTGQTKRVETGELFF.

The rearrangement joins TRBV11-1 to TRBJ1-6; tentative D call: TRBD1 (5 bases). There are 14 residues in the CDR3. Trimming shortened V by 5 bases and J by 4 bases, and 9 bases separated the two germline ends. Germline V CDR1 and CDR2: SGHAT, FQDESV (reference sequence). The CDR3 protein is CASSLWGYNSPLHF. DNA of the CDR3: TGTGCCAGCAGCCTTTGGGGGTATAATTCACCCCTCCACTTT.

The chain combines TRBV10-3 with TRBJ2-3; 7 nucleotides align to TRBD1. From germline, CDR1 is ENHRY and CDR2 SYGVKD. With 3 bases clipped from V and 10 bases from J, the junction kept 10 bases outside the gene matches. There are 14 residues in the CDR3. The CDR3 reads CAISESKDRASQYF. As DNA, the CDR3 is TGTGCCATCAGTGAATCCAAAGACAGGGCCTCGCAGTATTTT.

The chain uses TRBV7-2 and TRBJ1-5; no definite D call. V lost 7 bases to trimming and J lost 3 bases, with 10 bases between them. The CDR3 has 13 amino acids. Germline V gene sequence: CDR1 SGHTA, CDR2 FQGNSA. CDR3 residues: CASNPGYNQPQHF. The CDR3 DNA reads as TGTGCCAGCAATCCTGGGTACAATCAGCCCCAGCATTTT. Together with reference TRBV7-2 and TRBJ1-5, the CDR3 gives the full variable domain: GAGVSQSPSNKVTEKGKDVELRCDPISGHTALYWYRQSLGQGLEFLIYFQGNSAPDKSGLPSDRFSAERTGGSVSTLTIQRTQQEDSAVYLCASNPGYNQPQHFGDGTRLSIL.

This clone was seen only a few times. The chain recombines TRBV10-3 with TRBJ1-1; D unresolved. This CDR3 region has 16 residues. V was clipped by 8 bases and J by 0 bases, with 19 bases between them. Germline V gives CDR1 ENHRY, CDR2 SYGVKD. For the CDR3, the DNA is TGTGCCATCCAAAAGACTAGAGACCTGCTGAACACTGAAGCTTTCTTT. Protein sequence: CAIQKTRDLLNTEAFF.

This clone has more than one count but fewer than ten. V gene TRBV4-1 combines with J gene TRBJ1-5, with a possible D match to TRBD1 (6 bases). Trimming took off 2 bases at V and 3 bases at J, with 14 bases between the two ends. The CDR3 has 16 amino acids. CDR1 MGHRA and CDR2 YSYEKL come from the germline V gene. DNA for the CDR3: TGCGCCAGCAGCCAACCACCAGGACAGCACAATCAGCCCCAGCATTTT. Protein sequence: CASSQPPGQHNQPQHF.

The chain employs TRBV6-5 and TRBJ1-1, with D hard to call. Between the trimmed V and J ends, which lost 8 bases and 5 bases, there was a span of 12 bases. The CDR3 contains 12 residues. CDR1 and CDR2 (germline): MNHEY, SVGAGI. The CDR3 DNA is TGTGCCAGCGATACTGGGGAAACTGAAGCTTTCTTT. Protein sequence: CASDTGETEAFF.

This chain connects TRBV5-6 to TRBJ2-5, with unresolved D. CDR3 length: 15 amino acids. V lost 4 bases to trimming and J lost 0 bases, with 13 bases between them. Germline assignment: CDR1 SGHDT and CDR2 YYEEEE. The CDR3 DNA is TGTGCCAGCAGCACAAAAACCGAGTACCAAGAGACCCAGTACTTC. This gives the protein CASSTKTEYQETQYF.

J is TRBJ1-1 and V is TRBV15; TRBD1 might be the D (6 bases). Germline V lookup: CDR1 LNHNV, CDR2 YYDKDF (reference sequence). The CDR3 runs 14 residues. Trimming took 6 bases from V and 3 from J, leaving 14 bases between them. The CDR3 reads CATRSQAGDTEAFF. The CDR3 DNA sequence: TGTGCCACCAGAAGCCAGGCAGGGGACACTGAAGCTTTCTTT.

This chain joins TRBV11-2 and TRBJ1-1; D is undetermined. Per germline, CDR1 SGHAT and CDR2 FQNNGV. V was pared by 4 bases and J by 6 bases, with 15 bases between. This CDR3 contains 14 residues. The chain's CDR3 is CASSSNTRRAEAFF. The CDR3 DNA follows: TGTGCCAGCAGCTCAAATACAAGGCGGGCTGAAGCTTTCTTT.

This clone has only a few counts. The V call is TRBV4-2, the J call TRBJ1-2, with TRBD1 as a possible D gene (6 bases). This CDR3 is 15 amino acids long. Trimming took 0 bases from V and 4 from J, leaving 12 bases between them. CDR1 and CDR2 (germline): LGHNA, YNFKEQ. CDR3 residues: CASSQDIGGSYGYTF. The CDR3 DNA is TGTGCCAGCAGCCAAGATATCGGGGGCAGCTATGGCTACACCTTC.

J is TRBJ2-1 and V is TRBV10-3, with 11 bases that match TRBD1. J was trimmed by 6 bases and V by 2 bases; bases with no gene match: 6. CDR3 length: 16 residues. Germline loops: CDR1 ENHRY, CDR2 SYGVKD. The CDR3 is CAISEGQGALLNEQFF. CDR3 nucleotide sequence: TGTGCCATCAGTGAGGGACAGGGGGCCCTCCTCAATGAGCAGTTCTTC.

The chain has TRBV5-4 and TRBJ2-5; 7 positions match TRBD2. V dropped 6 bases and J dropped 5; count of bases not matched to a gene: 4. Germline lookup yields CDR1 SGHNT and CDR2 YYREEE (reference sequence). This CDR3 spans 12 amino acids. CDR3 amino acids: CASTHSGETQYF. CDR3 nucleotides: TGTGCCAGCACCCATAGCGGGGAGACCCAGTACTTC.

The chain links TRBV6-6 to TRBJ2-1; 11 bases fit TRBD2. V lost 6 bases and J lost 8; bases outside the gene matches: 9. The CDR3 length is 15 residues. Germline V gives CDR1 MNHNY, CDR2 SVGAGI (reference sequence). The CDR3 is CASSPVVAGGYEQFF. CDR3 nucleotide sequence: TGTGCCAGCAGCCCTGTGGTAGCGGGGGGGTATGAGCAGTTCTTC.

The J gene is TRBJ2-5, the V gene TRBV29-1, with 8 positions matching TRBD2. Germline-derived CDR1 and CDR2 are SQVTM and ANQGSEA. CDR3 length: 15 residues. Trimming removed 6 bases from V and 0 bases from J; junction bases left unmatched: 9. CDR3 in DNA: TGCAGCGTAGAAACTAGCGGAACGTACCAAGAGACCCAGTACTTC. Amino acids: CSVETSGTYQETQYF.

V usage is TRBV19 and J usage is TRBJ2-7, with 9 nucleotides matching TRBD2. Germline CDR1 and CDR2: LNHDA and SQIVND (reference sequence). Germline trimming cut 4 bases from V and 0 bases from J; bases unmatched to any gene: 1. The CDR3 covers 14 residues. CDR3 residues: CASSRTSDSYEQYF. CDR3 DNA sequence: TGTGCCAGTAGTAGGACTAGCGACTCCTACGAGCAGTACTTC.

The rearrangement joins TRBV7-9 to TRBJ2-3; 10 bases agree with TRBD1. CDR3 size: 17 residues. CDR1 and CDR2 (germline): SEHNR, FQNEAQ (reference sequence). V was pared by 5 bases and J by 4 bases, with 12 bases of the junction left unmatched. This CDR3 is CASSPHPDRGWADTQYF. The CDR3 DNA follows: TGTGCCAGCAGCCCACACCCGGACAGGGGGTGGGCAGATACGCAGTATTTT.

The chain is built from TRBV5-8 and TRBJ1-4, with 7 bases that match TRBD1. This CDR3 is 14 amino acids long. Germline lookup yields CDR1 SGHTS and CDR2 YDEGEE. V dropped 0 bases and J dropped 8; count of bases not matched to a gene: 4. CDR3 protein: CASSLGQGVEKLFF. CDR3 DNA sequence: TGTGCCAGCAGCTTGGGTCAGGGGGTAGAAAAACTGTTTTTT.

The gene calls are TRBV29-1 and TRBJ2-7, with 8 bases that match TRBD2. Per germline, CDR1 SQVTM and CDR2 ANQGSEA. Trimming at V came to 3 bases and at J to 3 bases, leaving 7 bases not matched to a gene. This CDR3 comprises 14 residues. This CDR3 reads CSVETREGRYEQYF. The DNA of the CDR3 is TGCAGCGTTGAGACCCGGGAGGGTCGCTACGAGCAGTACTTC.

The chain uses TRBV15 and TRBJ1-2, with D possibly being TRBD1 (5 bases). The CDR3 totals 15 residues. V was clipped by 1 base and J by 3 bases, with 12 bases between them. Germline loops: CDR1 LNHNV, CDR2 YYDKDF (reference sequence). The CDR3 loop is CATSRGIPGDYGYTF. The CDR3 DNA sequence: TGTGCCACCAGCAGAGGTATTCCGGGGGACTATGGCTACACCTTC.

This chain joins TRBV6-5 and TRBJ1-2, with 9 bases aligning to TRBD1. The CDR3 is 16 amino acids. Germline V gene sequence: CDR1 MNHEY, CDR2 SVGAGI. V dropped 3 bases and J dropped 8; count of bases not matched to a gene: 13. CDR3 region: CASSYFSRDRVWGYTF. The CDR3 region has the DNA TGTGCCAGCAGTTATTTCAGTAGGGACAGGGTTTGGGGCTACACCTTC.

The rearrangement uses TRBV6-5 and TRBJ2-1; maybe TRBD2 (5 bases). Germline V gene lookup returns CDR1 MNHEY and CDR2 SVGAGI. V was pared by 4 bases and J by 8 bases, with 21 bases between. CDR3 length equals 16 residues. The CDR3 region is CASSFSRTSPGDEQFF. Here the CDR3 DNA reads TGTGCCAGCAGTTTTTCCAGGACCTCCCCCGGGGATGAGCAGTTCTTC.

This chain uses TRBV7-2 with TRBJ1-1; the D is unclear. The CDR3 has 12 residues. V was cut by 1 base and J by 10 bases, with 10 bases left in between. The V gene's germline CDR1 is SGHTA and CDR2 FQGNSA. The CDR3 spells CASSLDEQLAFF. The CDR3 bases are TGTGCCAGCAGCTTAGATGAGCAGTTAGCTTTCTTT.

This chain connects TRBV28 to TRBJ2-5; possibly TRBD2 for D (6 bases). The V end was cut by 7 bases, the J end by 4 bases, with 19 bases between. CDR3 length: 15 amino acids. Germline loops: CDR1 MDHEN, CDR2 SYDVKM. The CDR3 region is CASTIGGATGETQYF. CDR3 coding DNA: TGTGCCAGCACCATCGGAGGGGCGACGGGAGAGACCCAGTACTTC.

The rearrangement joins TRBV7-2 to TRBJ2-1, with D perhaps TRBD1 (7 bases). V lost 5 bases and J lost 3, with 17 bases in between. This CDR3 spans 16 amino acids. Germline lookup yields CDR1 SGHTA and CDR2 FQGNSA. The CDR3 coding sequence is TGTGCCAGCAGCCCTGCGGGACAGCGTTACTACAATGAGCAGTTCTTC. Translation: CASSPAGQRYYNEQFF.